The rows below give T cell receptor beta chains drawn from one sample of a study of T cells in Graves' hyperthyroidism and ophthalmopathy. TCRdb re-called the multiplex PCR reads through MiXCR, storing one row per CDR3 protein. The sample contains about 610,000 distinct CDR3 sequences, 15% to 20% of which appear only once. The sample was blood. Receptor source: a woman aged 40 to 55 with Graves' ophthalmopathy. CDR3s include the opening cysteine and the closing phenylalanine or tryptophan. D genes are given only for firm matches. Clone size appears in some rows only: once, few, many, or a class for an expanded clone.

CDR3	DNA	V	J	size	D
CASSLWSPGAGANVLTF	TGTGCCAGCAGTCTCTGGTCTCCAGGGGCCGGGGCCAACGTCCTGACTTTC	TRBV28	TRBJ2-6	few	NA
CASSPVDRGLYEQYF	TGTGCCAGCAGCCCCGTCGACAGGGGGCTCTACGAGCAGTACTTC	TRBV7-9	TRBJ2-7	many	TRBD1
CASRAGTGVRYTF	TGTGCCAGCAGGGCCGGGACAGGTGTCCGCTACACCTTC	TRBV2	TRBJ1-2	many	TRBD1
CASSQPALGSLHF	TGTGCCAGCAGCCAACCGGCCCTCGGGTCCCTCCACTTT	TRBV3-1	TRBJ1-6	few	NA
CTSSHPGNTEAFF	TGCACCAGCAGCCACCCGGGGAACACTGAAGCTTTCTTT	TRBV4-1	TRBJ1-1	NA	NA
CASSLDRGGSPLHF	TGTGCCAGCAGTCTGGACAGGGGCGGGTCACCCCTCCACTTT	TRBV2	TRBJ1-6	many	TRBD1
CASKGETGELFF	TGTGCCAGCAAGGGGGAGACCGGGGAGCTGTTTTTT	TRBV6-1	TRBJ2-2	once	NA
CASSSSLGIPQETQYF	TGTGCCAGCAGCTCCTCTCTGGGGATCCCCCAAGAGACCCAGTACTTC	TRBV7-9	TRBJ2-5	many	NA
CASSDSRESSEQYF	TGCGCCAGCAGTGACAGTCGGGAGTCCTCCGAGCAGTACTTC	TRBV10-1	TRBJ2-7	NA	NA
CASSLAPRTAGGSGYTF	TGTGCCAGCAGTTTAGCGCCCCGCACCGCAGGGGGCTCGGGCTACACCTTC	TRBV12-3/TRBV12-4	TRBJ1-2	many	TRBD1
CASKSFGGQPQHF	TGTGCCAGCAAATCGTTTGGAGGTCAGCCCCAGCATTTT	TRBV2	TRBJ1-5	few	NA
CSTRTGVEQFF	TGCAGCACCCGGACAGGGGTGGAGCAGTTCTTC	TRBV29-1	TRBJ2-1	few	TRBD1
CASSFGTENYGYTF	TGCGCCAGCAGCTTCGGGACAGAAAACTATGGCTACACCTTC	TRBV5-1	TRBJ1-2	few	TRBD1
CASSQEGTSGGVGGYNEQFF	TGTGCCAGCAGCCAAGAAGGGACTAGCGGGGGGGTAGGCGGTTACAATGAGCAGTTCTTC	TRBV4-2	TRBJ2-1	few	TRBD2
CATSDPRVNYGYTF	TGTGCCACCAGTGACCCCAGGGTAAACTATGGCTACACCTTC	TRBV24-1	TRBJ1-2	NA	NA
CASSLGQGAFSGYTF	TGTGCCAGCAGTTTGGGGCAGGGGGCATTCTCTGGCTACACCTTC	TRBV12-3/TRBV12-4	TRBJ1-2	few	TRBD1
CASSDMDRDTEAFF	TGTGCCAGCAGTGACATGGACAGGGACACTGAAGCTTTCTTT	TRBV2	TRBJ1-1	NA	TRBD1
CASSRTTSGGTDTQYF	TGCGCCAGCAGTCGAACAACTAGCGGGGGCACAGATACGCAGTATTTT	TRBV4-1	TRBJ2-3	few	TRBD2
CASSKQGGSFYEQYF	TGTGCCAGCAGCAAACAGGGTGGTTCGTTCTACGAGCAGTACTTC	TRBV28	TRBJ2-7	many	NA
CASSRWDRAPEAFF	TGTGCCAGCAGTAGATGGGACAGGGCTCCTGAAGCTTTCTTT	TRBV2	TRBJ1-1	many	TRBD1
CASSYFSGVGTGELFF	TGTGCCAGCAGTTACTTTAGCGGGGTGGGAACCGGGGAGCTGTTTTTT	TRBV6-6	TRBJ2-2	many	TRBD2
CASSPFQGGFYEQYF	TGTGCCAGCAGCCCTTTCCAGGGTGGTTTCTACGAGCAGTACTTC	TRBV7-6	TRBJ2-7	many	NA
CASRGSGLYGYTF	TGTGCCAGCAGGGGTTCAGGTCTTTATGGCTACACCTTC	TRBV12-3/TRBV12-4	TRBJ1-2	many	NA
CASSQLPGQGALGYTF	TGTGCCAGCAGCCAATTACCGGGACAGGGGGCGCTTGGCTACACCTTC	TRBV3-1	TRBJ1-2	many	TRBD1
CATSRDGTEAYEQYF	TGTGCCACCAGCAGAGATGGGACAGAAGCCTACGAGCAGTACTTC	TRBV15	TRBJ2-7	NA	TRBD1
CASSPTRRGLMVGTEAFF	TGTGCCAGCAGTCCCACCAGAAGAGGACTCATGGTAGGCACTGAAGCTTTCTTT	TRBV27	TRBJ1-1	NA	NA
CSARRGGDEQYF	TGCAGTGCTAGAAGGGGAGGGGACGAGCAGTACTTC	TRBV20-1	TRBJ2-7	many	TRBD2
CASMGREDTQYF	TGTGCCAGCATGGGGCGGGAAGATACGCAGTATTTT	TRBV7-9	TRBJ2-3	many	NA
CSAREGGTDTQYF	TGCAGCGCACGGGAGGGGGGAACAGATACGCAGTATTTT	TRBV29-1	TRBJ2-3	NA	TRBD2
CSATQGSDYGYTF	TGCAGTGCTACACAGGGATCTGACTATGGCTACACCTTC	TRBV20-1	TRBJ1-2	many	NA
CASSGTGTHQETQYF	TGTGCCAGCAGCGGAACCGGGACCCACCAAGAGACCCAGTACTTC	TRBV9	TRBJ2-5	many	NA
CSAEDPGAGSDTQYF	TGCAGTGCCGAAGACCCGGGGGCCGGGTCAGATACGCAGTATTTT	TRBV20-1	TRBJ2-3	many	NA
CASFRGSYGYTF	TGTGCCAGCTTTCGAGGGAGCTATGGCTACACCTTC	TRBV7-9	TRBJ1-2	few	NA
CAWSVQGTEAFF	TGTGCCTGGAGTGTGCAGGGCACTGAAGCTTTCTTT	TRBV30	TRBJ1-1	many	NA
CASSLGQSGANVPTF	TGTGCCAGCAGCCTTGGCCAGTCTGGGGCCAACGTCCCGACTTTC	TRBV3-1	TRBJ2-6	NA	NA
CASMTERRGYGYTF	TGTGCCAGCATGACCGAAAGGAGGGGTTATGGCTACACCTTC	TRBV2	TRBJ1-2	many	NA
CSARINRGFNQPQHF	TGCAGTGCTCGTATTAACAGGGGGTTCAATCAGCCCCAGCATTTT	TRBV20-1	TRBJ1-5	many	TRBD1
CASRRTSEDTEAFF	TGTGCCAGCAGAAGAACTTCGGAGGACACTGAAGCTTTCTTT	TRBV2	TRBJ1-1	NA	NA
CASSDEGGEYNEQFF	TGTGCCAGCAGTGACGAGGGAGGGGAGTACAATGAGCAGTTCTTC	TRBV2	TRBJ2-1	many	TRBD2
CASRGSLDYNEQFF	TGTGCCAGCAGGGGCTCCTTGGACTACAATGAGCAGTTCTTC	TRBV2	TRBJ2-1	NA	NA
CASSPPGQAYNEQFF	TGTGCCAGCAGTCCCCCGGGACAGGCGTACAATGAGCAGTTCTTC	TRBV28	TRBJ2-1	many	TRBD1